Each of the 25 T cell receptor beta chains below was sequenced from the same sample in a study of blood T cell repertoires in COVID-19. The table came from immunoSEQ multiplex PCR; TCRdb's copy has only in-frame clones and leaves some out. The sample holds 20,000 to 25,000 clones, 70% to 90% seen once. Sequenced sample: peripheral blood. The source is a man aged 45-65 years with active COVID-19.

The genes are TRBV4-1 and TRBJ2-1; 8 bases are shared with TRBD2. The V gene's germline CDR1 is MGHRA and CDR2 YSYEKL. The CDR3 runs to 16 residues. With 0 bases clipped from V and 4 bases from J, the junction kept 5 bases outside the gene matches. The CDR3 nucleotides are TGCGCCAGCAGCCAAGAGGGCAGCGGGGGTTACAATGAGCAGTTCTTC. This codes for CASSQEGSGGYNEQFF.

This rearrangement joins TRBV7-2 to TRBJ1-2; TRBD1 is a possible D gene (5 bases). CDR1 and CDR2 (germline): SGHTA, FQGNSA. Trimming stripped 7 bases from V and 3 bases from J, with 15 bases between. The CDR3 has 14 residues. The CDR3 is CASKGNEGHYGYTF. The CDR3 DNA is TGTGCCAGCAAGGGGAACGAAGGTCACTATGGCTACACCTTC.

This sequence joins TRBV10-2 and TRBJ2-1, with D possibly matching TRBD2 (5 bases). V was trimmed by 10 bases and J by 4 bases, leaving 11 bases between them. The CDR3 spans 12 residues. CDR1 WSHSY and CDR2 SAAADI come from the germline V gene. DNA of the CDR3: TGCGCCACCCTCTCGGGGTACAATGAGCAGTTCTTC. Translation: CATLSGYNEQFF.

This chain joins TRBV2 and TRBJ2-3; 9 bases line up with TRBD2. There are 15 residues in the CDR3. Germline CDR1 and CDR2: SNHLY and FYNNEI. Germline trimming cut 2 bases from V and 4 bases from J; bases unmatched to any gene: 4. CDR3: CASSESSGEADTQYF. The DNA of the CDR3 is TGTGCCAGCAGTGAATCTAGCGGGGAGGCAGATACGCAGTATTTT. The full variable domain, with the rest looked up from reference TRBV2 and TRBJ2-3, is EPEVTQTPSHQVTQMGQEVILRCVPISNHLYFYWYRQILGQKVEFLVSFYNNEISEKSEIFDDQFSVERPDGSNFTLKIRSTKLEDSAMYFCASSESSGEADTQYFGPGTRLTVL.

DNA for the CDR3: TGTGCCAGCTCGTACACAGGGGGCGCCTACGAGCAGTACTTC. Its protein product is CASSYTGGAYEQYF. The chain combines TRBV18 with TRBJ2-7; 9 nucleotides match TRBD1. The V and J ends lost 6 bases and 2 bases, in that order; junction bases with no gene match: 5. The CDR3 is 14 residues long. Germline V gives CDR1 KGHSH, CDR2 LQKENI.

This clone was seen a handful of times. The CDR3 sequence: CASSVEGTGVYEQYF. As DNA, the CDR3 is TGTGCCAGCAGCGTAGAAGGGACAGGGGTATACGAGCAGTACTTC. The genes are TRBV9 and TRBJ2-7, with TRBD1 matching over 10 bases. The CDR3 contains 15 residues. Germline CDR1 and CDR2: SGDLS and YYNGEE. The trim removed 0 bases at V and 4 bases at J, leaving 4 bases unmatched.

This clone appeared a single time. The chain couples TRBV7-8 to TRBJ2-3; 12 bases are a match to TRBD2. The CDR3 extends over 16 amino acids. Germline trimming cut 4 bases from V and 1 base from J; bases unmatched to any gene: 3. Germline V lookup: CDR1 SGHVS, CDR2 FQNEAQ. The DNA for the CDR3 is TGTGCCAGCAGCTCTAGCGGGGGGGTTGGCACAGATACGCAGTATTTT. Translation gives CASSSSGGVGTDTQYF.

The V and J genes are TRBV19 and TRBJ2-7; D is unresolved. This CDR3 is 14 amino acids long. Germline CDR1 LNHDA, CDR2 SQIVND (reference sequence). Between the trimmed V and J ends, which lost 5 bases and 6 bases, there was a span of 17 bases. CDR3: CASSPSGTRSEQYF. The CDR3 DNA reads TGTGCCAGTAGTCCCTCAGGCACCCGCAGCGAGCAGTACTTC. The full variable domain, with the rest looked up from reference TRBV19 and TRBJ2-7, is DGGITQSPKYLFRKEGQNVTLSCEQNLNHDAMYWYRQDPGQGLRLIYYSQIVNDFQKGDIAEGYSVSREKKESFPLTVTSAQKNPTAFYLCASSPSGTRSEQYFGPGTRLTVT.

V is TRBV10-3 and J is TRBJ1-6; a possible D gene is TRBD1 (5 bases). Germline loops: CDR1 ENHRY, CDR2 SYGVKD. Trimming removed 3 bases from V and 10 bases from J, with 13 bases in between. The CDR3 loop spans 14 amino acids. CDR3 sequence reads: CAISDGGVNSPLHF. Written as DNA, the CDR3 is TGTGCCATCAGTGATGGAGGGGTTAACTCACCCCTCCACTTT.

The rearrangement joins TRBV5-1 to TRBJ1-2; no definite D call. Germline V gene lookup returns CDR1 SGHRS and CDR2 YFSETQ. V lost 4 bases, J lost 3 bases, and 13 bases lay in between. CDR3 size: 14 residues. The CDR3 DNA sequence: TGCGCCAGCAGCAAGGACGGGGTGGACTATGGCTACACCTTC. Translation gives CASSKDGVDYGYTF.

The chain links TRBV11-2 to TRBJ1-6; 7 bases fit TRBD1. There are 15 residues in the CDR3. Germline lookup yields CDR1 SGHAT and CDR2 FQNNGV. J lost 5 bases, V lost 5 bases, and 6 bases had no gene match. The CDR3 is CASSPRDSNNSPLHF. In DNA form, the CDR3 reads TGTGCCAGCAGCCCCCGGGACAGCAATAATTCACCCCTCCACTTT.

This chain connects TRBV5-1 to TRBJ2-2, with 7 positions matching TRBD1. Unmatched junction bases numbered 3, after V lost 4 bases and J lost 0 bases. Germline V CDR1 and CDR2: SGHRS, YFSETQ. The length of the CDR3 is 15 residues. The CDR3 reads CASSPTGANTGELFF. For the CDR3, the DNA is TGCGCCAGCAGCCCAACAGGGGCGAACACCGGGGAGCTGTTTTTT.

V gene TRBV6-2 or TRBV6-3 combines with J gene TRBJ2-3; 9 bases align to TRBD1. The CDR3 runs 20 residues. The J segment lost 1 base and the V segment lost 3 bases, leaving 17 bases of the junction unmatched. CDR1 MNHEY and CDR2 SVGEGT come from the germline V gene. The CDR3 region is CASSYHPDGQGLIGTDTQYF. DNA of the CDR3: TGTGCCAGCAGTTATCATCCCGACGGACAGGGGCTAATTGGCACAGATACGCAGTATTTT.

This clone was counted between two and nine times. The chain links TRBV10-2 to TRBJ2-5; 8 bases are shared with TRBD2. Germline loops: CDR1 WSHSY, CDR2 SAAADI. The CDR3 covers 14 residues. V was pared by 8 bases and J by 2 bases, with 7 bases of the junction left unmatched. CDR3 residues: CASAPAGGQETQYF. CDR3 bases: TGCGCCAGCGCTCCCGCGGGGGGTCAAGAGACCCAGTACTTC.

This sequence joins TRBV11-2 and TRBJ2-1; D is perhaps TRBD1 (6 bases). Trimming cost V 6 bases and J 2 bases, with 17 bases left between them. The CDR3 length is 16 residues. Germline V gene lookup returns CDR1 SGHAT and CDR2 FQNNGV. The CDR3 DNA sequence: TGTGCCAGCAGGCAAGCGAGGACAGCCGCCTACAATGAGCAGTTCTTC. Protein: CASRQARTAAYNEQFF.

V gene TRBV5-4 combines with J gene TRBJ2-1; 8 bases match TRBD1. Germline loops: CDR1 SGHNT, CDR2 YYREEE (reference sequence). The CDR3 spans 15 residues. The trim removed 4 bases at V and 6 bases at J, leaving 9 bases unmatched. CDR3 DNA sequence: TGTGCCAGCAGCCCCGGACAGGGTTCTCGCAATGAGCAGTTCTTC. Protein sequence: CASSPGQGSRNEQFF.

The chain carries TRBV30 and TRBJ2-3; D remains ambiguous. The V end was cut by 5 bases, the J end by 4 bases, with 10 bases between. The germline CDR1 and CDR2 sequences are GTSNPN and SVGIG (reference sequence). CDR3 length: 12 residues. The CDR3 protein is CAWAPFADTQYF. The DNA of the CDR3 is TGTGCCTGGGCCCCCTTCGCAGATACGCAGTATTTT.

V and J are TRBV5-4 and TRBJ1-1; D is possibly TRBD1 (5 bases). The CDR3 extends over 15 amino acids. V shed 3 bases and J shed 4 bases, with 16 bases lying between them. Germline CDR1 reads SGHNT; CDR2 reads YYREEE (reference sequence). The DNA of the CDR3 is TGTGCCAGCAGCTCGGATACGGGGGGAGGCACTGAAGCTTTCTTT. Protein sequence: CASSSDTGGGTEAFF.

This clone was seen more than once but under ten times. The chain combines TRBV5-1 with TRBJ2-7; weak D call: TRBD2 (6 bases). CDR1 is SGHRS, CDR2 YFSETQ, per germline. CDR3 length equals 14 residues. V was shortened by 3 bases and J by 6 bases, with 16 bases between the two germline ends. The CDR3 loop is CASSSWAGNSEQYF. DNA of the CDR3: TGCGCCAGCAGCTCCTGGGCGGGAAATAGCGAGCAGTACTTC.

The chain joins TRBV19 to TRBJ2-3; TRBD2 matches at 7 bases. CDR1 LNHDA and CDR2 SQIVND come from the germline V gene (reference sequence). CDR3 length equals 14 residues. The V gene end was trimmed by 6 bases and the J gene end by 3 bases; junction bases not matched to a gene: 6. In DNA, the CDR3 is TGTGCCAGTAGACCCAGCGGGACGACAGATACGCAGTATTTT. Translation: CASRPSGTTDTQYF. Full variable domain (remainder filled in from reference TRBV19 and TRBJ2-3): DGGITQSPKYLFRKEGQNVTLSCEQNLNHDAMYWYRQDPGQGLRLIYYSQIVNDFQKGDIAEGYSVSREKKESFPLTVTSAQKNPTAFYLCASRPSGTTDTQYFGPGTRLTVL.

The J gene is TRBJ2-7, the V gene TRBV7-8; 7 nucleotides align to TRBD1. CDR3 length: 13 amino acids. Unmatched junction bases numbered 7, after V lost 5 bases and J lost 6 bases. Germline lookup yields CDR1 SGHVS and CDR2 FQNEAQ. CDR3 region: CASSPRTGSEQYF. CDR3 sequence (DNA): TGTGCCAGCAGCCCCCGGACAGGCTCCGAGCAGTACTTC.

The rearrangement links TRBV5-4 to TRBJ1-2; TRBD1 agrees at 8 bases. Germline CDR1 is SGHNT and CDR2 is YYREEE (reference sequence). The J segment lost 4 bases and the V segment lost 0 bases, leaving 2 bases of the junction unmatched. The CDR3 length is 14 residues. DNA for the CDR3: TGTGCCAGCAGCTTGGCAGGGGGCGGCTATGGCTACACCTTC. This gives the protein CASSLAGGGYGYTF.

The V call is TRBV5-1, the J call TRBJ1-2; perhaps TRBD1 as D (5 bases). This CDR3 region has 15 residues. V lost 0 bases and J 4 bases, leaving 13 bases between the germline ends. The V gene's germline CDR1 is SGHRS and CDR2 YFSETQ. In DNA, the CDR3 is TGCGCCAGCAGCTTGGTAATGGGGCTTGGCTATGGCTACACCTTC. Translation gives CASSLVMGLGYGYTF.

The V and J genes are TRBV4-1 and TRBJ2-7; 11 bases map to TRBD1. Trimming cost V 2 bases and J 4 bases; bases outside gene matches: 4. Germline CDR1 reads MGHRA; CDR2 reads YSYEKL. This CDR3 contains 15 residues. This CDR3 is CASSQPGQGVYEQYF. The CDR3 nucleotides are TGCGCCAGCAGCCAACCGGGACAGGGGGTTTACGAGCAGTACTTC.

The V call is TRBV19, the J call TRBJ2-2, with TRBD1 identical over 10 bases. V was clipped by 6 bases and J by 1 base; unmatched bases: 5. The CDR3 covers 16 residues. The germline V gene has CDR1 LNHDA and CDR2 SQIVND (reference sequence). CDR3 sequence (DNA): TGTGCCAGTAGGACTTGGACAGGGGGGAACACCGGGGAGCTGTTTTTT. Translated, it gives CASRTWTGGNTGELFF.